This T cell receptor beta chain stems from a study of cytomegalovirus exposure and HLA in healthy donors. General study results and limits: Some highly shared sequence variants likely arose as a pipeline artifact.

A remark on this clone: What it binds is not known.

PCR used 60 Vbeta primers and 13 Jbeta primers. The protocol was immunoSEQ multiplex PCR, while the TCRdb copy is restricted to in-frame clones and leaves out a portion. Of under 40,000 clones listed, about 72% are singletons. There are 12 residues in the CDR3. Looked up from germline, CDR1 is MDHEN and CDR2 is SYDVKM. V lost 3 bases to trimming and J lost 5 bases, with 6 bases between them. Sequencing was done on a sample of PBMCs. The chain uses TRBV28 and TRBJ2-3; unclear D gene. The sequence was obtained from a woman in her twenties or thirties in good health and CMV-seropositive. This CDR3 reads CASSLSGDTQYF. In DNA, the CDR3 is TGTGCCAGCAGTTTGTCAGGAGATACGCAGTATTTT.